This TCR beta chain was found in a study of CD8 T cells in Susac syndrome. Sequencing of TCR beta drew on CD8+ and CD4+ T cells from blood. TEMRA cells underwent FACS enrichment and CD8+ and CD4+ T cells underwent negative isolation. Germline V lookup: CDR1 SEHNR, CDR2 FQNEAQ (reference sequence). The ends lost 0 bases at V and 10 bases at J; junction bases unmatched: 8. The CDR3 loop spans 14 amino acids. When the RNA was reverse transcribed, random hexamers were used with an input of roughly 0.5 to 1 ug. Amplification of TCR beta CDR3 across 54 Vbeta and 13 Jbeta was performed with immunoSEQ multiplex PCR. TCRdb re-called the immunoSEQ multiplex PCR reads through MiXCR, storing one row per CDR3 protein. This sample carries 170,000 or so distinct CDR3 sequences, approximately 95% of them seen once, and the ten largest clones take 0.15% to 0.2%.

The chain combines TRBV7-9 with TRBJ1-2, with TRBD1 matching over 7 bases. The receptor comes from a human donor with multiple sclerosis. Specimen: CD8+ T cells from PBMCs. CDR3 DNA: TGTGCCAGCAGCTTAGCTTCCGGGACAGAGGTCTACACCTTC. This codes for CASSLASGTEVYTF.